Below are 19 T cell receptor beta chains sequenced from a single sample in a study of beta chain features in type 1 diabetes. The authors reverse transcribed all of the isolated RNA, so sequencing captured expressed TCRB transcripts. The repertoire was sequenced with immunoSEQ multiplex PCR; TCRdb's copy has only in-frame clones and lacks some. Seen here are under 900,000 clones, 17% observed once, and the top ten hold roughly 0.025%. Sequenced material: naive CD4+ T cells from blood. These TCRs come from a woman aged 18 to 35 in good health.

This clone was counted only a few times. The chain employs TRBV13 and TRBJ2-7; D ambiguous. This CDR3 region has 14 residues. Per germline, CDR1 PRHDT and CDR2 FYEKMQ (reference sequence). With 0 bases removed from V and 0 bases from J, the gap between germline ends came to 6 bases. The CDR3 DNA sequence: TGTGCCAGCAGCTTAGGTCAGTTCTCCTACGAGCAGTACTTC. Protein product: CASSLGQFSYEQYF.

The CDR3 nucleotides are TGTGCCAGCAGCTTAAAAACACCCGGGACTAGCCAGTATTTT. Encoded protein: CASSLKTPGTSQYF. The chain joins TRBV7-9 to TRBJ2-3; TRBD2 matches 9 bases. Germline V gives CDR1 SEHNR, CDR2 FQNEAQ (reference sequence). The CDR3 loop spans 14 amino acids. The V and J ends lost 2 bases and 12 bases, in that order; junction bases with no gene match: 9.

The chain is built from TRBV27 and TRBJ2-7, with TRBD1 matching over 7 bases. The CDR3 extends over 15 amino acids. Germline trimming cut 5 bases from V and 3 bases from J; bases unmatched to any gene: 10. Germline V gene lookup returns CDR1 MNHEY and CDR2 SMNVEV (reference sequence). The CDR3 DNA is TGTGCCAGCAGTCCCCCCGGGACAGCAAACTACGAGCAGTACTTC. Its translation is CASSPPGTANYEQYF.

This clone showed up just a few times. The genes are TRBV7-2 and TRBJ2-5, with D possibly TRBD2 on 5 matching bases. The CDR3 covers 14 residues. Looked up from germline, CDR1 is SGHTA and CDR2 is FQGNSA. Between the trimmed V and J ends, which lost 6 bases and 2 bases, there was a span of 13 bases. CDR3 DNA: TGTGCCAGCAGTAGCAGGAGACTACAAGAGACCCAGTACTTC. This gives the protein CASSSRRLQETQYF.

The rearrangement links TRBV7-3 to TRBJ1-2; 9 nucleotides line up with TRBD1. Germline-derived CDR1 and CDR2 are SGHTA and FQGTGA. CDR3 length equals 13 residues. Trimming cost V 3 bases and J 5 bases; bases outside gene matches: 1. CDR3: CASSLGQGYGYTF. The CDR3 DNA is TGTGCCAGCAGCTTGGGACAGGGTTATGGCTACACCTTC.

This clone was found a few times. The J gene is TRBJ1-1, the V gene TRBV10-3, with a tentative D call TRBD1 (5 bases). Per germline, CDR1 ENHRY and CDR2 SYGVKD. CDR3 length: 19 residues. The V and J ends lost 0 bases and 2 bases respectively, with 22 bases between them. In nucleotides, the CDR3 is TGTGCCATCAGTGAGTCATTCCCTTTAAAAGGACAAATAAACACTGAAGCTTTCTTT. Protein: CAISESFPLKGQINTEAFF.

V is TRBV5-4 and J is TRBJ1-1; D may be TRBD1 (5 bases). The CDR3 extends over 16 amino acids. CDR1 is SGHNT and CDR2 is YYREEE in the germline V gene (reference sequence). With 0 bases removed from V and 0 bases from J, the gap between germline ends came to 12 bases. Here the CDR3 DNA reads TGTGCCAGCAGCTTGGCTTGGGGGAACATGAACACTGAAGCTTTCTTT. Translation gives CASSLAWGNMNTEAFF.

This clone came up a few times. This chain connects TRBV4-3 to TRBJ1-1; possibly TRBD1 for D (5 bases). The germline V gene encodes CDR1 LGHNA and CDR2 YSLEER. The CDR3 has 16 amino acids. Between the trimmed V and J ends, which lost 2 bases and 6 bases, there was a span of 19 bases. The CDR3 protein is CASSQTSGTAAAEAFF. The DNA of the CDR3 is TGCGCCAGCAGCCAAACCTCCGGGACCGCCGCTGCTGAAGCTTTCTTT.

This clone was recorded a few times. The V call is TRBV7-2, the J call TRBJ2-7; tentatively, D is TRBD2 (6 bases). Trimming stripped 4 bases from V and 0 bases from J, with 13 bases between. Germline V gene data show CDR1 as SGHTA and CDR2 as FQGNSA. The CDR3 extends over 15 amino acids. The CDR3 reads CASSSRRAYSYEQYF. In DNA form, the CDR3 reads TGTGCCAGCAGCTCCCGGAGGGCCTACTCCTACGAGCAGTACTTC.

This clone was counted between two and nine times. This chain joins TRBV21-1 and TRBJ2-3; the table gives TRBD2 as D, unverified against the DNA. TRBV21-1 is shown as a pseudogene. This CDR3 has 22 residues. CDR3 in amino acids: CASSNGVRRVPPLAGPTDTQYF. DNA of the CDR3: TGTGCCAGCAGCAATGGGGTGAGGAGGGTACCACCCTTAGCGGGACCCACAGATACGCAGTATTTT.

This chain joins TRBV7-2 and TRBJ2-1; possibly TRBD1 or TRBD2 for D (6 bases each). Between the trimmed V and J ends, which lost 1 base and 6 bases, there was a span of 10 bases. The CDR3 consists of 14 residues. Germline CDR1 is SGHTA and CDR2 is FQGNSA. The CDR3 DNA reads TGTGCCAGCAGCTTAGGCAGGGGAGGCAATGAGCAGTTCTTC. Protein sequence: CASSLGRGGNEQFF.

V gene TRBV6-5 combines with J gene TRBJ1-1; D remains unclear. Trimming took 2 bases from V and 1 from J, leaving 11 bases between them. The CDR3 runs to 15 residues. The germline CDR1 and CDR2 sequences are MNHEY and SVGAGI. Here the CDR3 DNA reads TGTGCCAGCAGTTACGGAAGATCCGGGAACACTGAAGCTTTCTTT. Its protein product is CASSYGRSGNTEAFF.

This chain joins TRBV4-3 and TRBJ1-2; no firm D call. The V gene's germline CDR1 is LGHNA and CDR2 YSLEER. V lost 0 bases and J lost 4, with 12 bases in between. CDR3 length equals 15 residues. CDR3 sequence: CASSQDIGQAYGYTF. The CDR3 coding sequence is TGCGCCAGCAGCCAAGATATTGGCCAAGCCTATGGCTACACCTTC.

This clone was recorded a few times. This chain uses TRBV5-4 with TRBJ2-3; 12 bases are a match to TRBD2. This CDR3 has 18 amino acids. Trimming took 3 bases from V and 0 from J; bases not matched to a gene: 8. In germline, CDR1 is SGHNT, CDR2 YYREEE (reference sequence). The CDR3 nucleotides are TGTGCCAGCAGCTATGACGGACTAGCGGGAAAAAGCACAGATACGCAGTATTTT. As protein: CASSYDGLAGKSTDTQYF.

V usage is TRBV5-1 and J usage is TRBJ2-3; D is perhaps TRBD2 (5 bases). Trimming took off 1 base at V and 3 bases at J, with 9 bases between the two ends. The CDR3 has 14 residues. In germline, CDR1 is SGHRS, CDR2 YFSETQ. The CDR3 DNA reads TGCGCCAGCAGCTTGCTAACGGGAACAGATACGCAGTATTTT. This codes for CASSLLTGTDTQYF. Full variable domain (missing parts from reference TRBV5-1 and TRBJ2-3): KAGVTQTPRYLIKTRGQQVTLSCSPISGHRSVSWYQQTPGQGLQFLFEYFSETQRNKGNFPGRFSGRQFSNSRSEMNVSTLELGDSALYLCASSLLTGTDTQYFGPGTRLTVL.

The chain couples TRBV18 to TRBJ1-1; possibly TRBD1 for D (5 bases). Germline V gene data show CDR1 as KGHSH and CDR2 as LQKENI. The CDR3 consists of 16 residues. The V end was cut by 1 base, the J end by 5 bases, with 17 bases between. The CDR3 loop reads CASSPRFGDGGTEAFF. CDR3 bases: TGTGCCAGCTCACCACGATTTGGGGACGGAGGAACTGAAGCTTTCTTT.

The chain combines TRBV29-1 with TRBJ1-4; D gene uncertain. V shed 7 bases and J shed 1 base, with 10 bases lying between them. In germline, CDR1 is SQVTM, CDR2 ANQGSEA. The CDR3 spans 13 residues. CDR3 sequence (DNA): TGCAGCGCTAAAAGACTAACTAATGAAAAACTGTTTTTT. It encodes CSAKRLTNEKLFF.

This clone was counted only a few times. The chain recombines TRBV27 with TRBJ2-1; D remains unclear. CDR1 is MNHEY and CDR2 is SMNVEV in the germline V gene (reference sequence). The CDR3 spans 14 residues. The V gene lost 2 bases and the J gene lost 7 bases, with 12 bases spanning the gap. CDR3 coding DNA: TGTGCCAGCAGTTTAGGGGTCCAGCGAAATGAGCAGTTCTTC. It is translated as CASSLGVQRNEQFF.

V is TRBV27 and J is TRBJ2-7; a possible D gene is TRBD1 (6 bases). This CDR3 has 14 residues. The ends were cut back, 3 bases at V and 2 bases at J, with 11 bases in the middle. Germline CDR1 is MNHEY and CDR2 is SMNVEV (reference sequence). CDR3 DNA: TGTGCCAGCAGTTTCAGGGGCTTACCCTACGAGCAGTACTTC. This translates into CASSFRGLPYEQYF.